The rows below give T cell receptor beta chains drawn from one sample of a study of T cells in Graves' hyperthyroidism and ophthalmopathy. Using its own MiXCR run on the multiplex PCR reads, TCRdb lists one record per CDR3 protein. The sample consists of 450,000 to 650,000 distinct CDR3 sequences, 14% of them appearing once. Sample: blood. These receptors came from a woman under 30 with Graves' ophthalmopathy. CDR3s include the opening cysteine and the closing phenylalanine or tryptophan. A D gene is named only where the DNA matches it firmly. Not all rows give a size; the values are once, few, many and, for expanded clones, a class.

V,size,D,J,DNA,CDR3
TRBV2,many,.,TRBJ1-4,TGTGCCAGCCAGGACCTAGATGAAAAACTGTTTTTT,CASQDLDEKLFF
TRBV9,few,.,TRBJ1-2,TGTGCCAGCAGCGTAGGGGAGCAGTCTAACTATGGCTACACCTTC,CASSVGEQSNYGYTF
TRBV28,many,.,TRBJ1-5,TGTGCCAGCAGTTTCTTTGGAGGAATGGGCAATCAGCCCCAGCATTTT,CASSFFGGMGNQPQHF
TRBV10-3,many,TRBD2,TRBJ2-1,TGTGCCATCAGCCTGGGACTAGAAAACAATGAGCAGTTCTTC,CAISLGLENNEQFF
TRBV4-1,many,.,TRBJ1-1,TGCGCCAGCAGCCAAGTCTTGGTTAAGGGCACTGAAGCTTTCTTT,CASSQVLVKGTEAFF
TRBV12-3/TRBV12-4,many,TRBD1,TRBJ2-1,TGTGCCAGCGACAGGGAGCCACGGGATGAGCAGTTCTTC,CASDREPRDEQFF
TRBV24-1,many,TRBD2,TRBJ2-3,TGTGCCACCAGTCCGCCACTAGCGGGAGGGCCGGTTGCAGATACGCAGTATTTT,CATSPPLAGGPVADTQYF
TRBV10-3,.,.,TRBJ1-1,TGTGCCATCAGTGAGTCGATCGGGGGCGAAGCTTTCTTT,CAISESIGGEAFF
TRBV10-3,.,TRBD2,TRBJ2-7,TGTGCCATCAGTGAGACGCGGGAGGTCTCGGAGCAGTACTTC,CAISETREVSEQYF
TRBV29-1,.,.,TRBJ1-2,TGCAGCGGGGGGGTACTGGATGATGGCTACACCTTC,CSGGVLDDGYTF
TRBV7-9,few,.,TRBJ1-2,TGTGCCAGCAGCTTACCCCCGGCAGGGCACAACTATGGCTACACCTTC,CASSLPPAGHNYGYTF
TRBV7-2,.,TRBD2,TRBJ2-5,TGTGCCAGCAGCTTCGTAGCGGGAGTGGAGACCCAGTACTTC,CASSFVAGVETQYF
TRBV15,few,TRBD2,TRBJ2-7,TGTGCCACCAGCAGGAATATGAGACTAGCGGGAGGTGGAGAGCAGTACTTC,CATSRNMRLAGGGEQYF
TRBV3-1,many,TRBD1,TRBJ1-2,TGTGCCAGCAGCCCCCGGACAGGGTATGGCTACACCTTC,CASSPRTGYGYTF
TRBV27,few,.,TRBJ2-3,TGTGCCAGCAGTTTTTACCTGGCAGATACGCAGTATTTT,CASSFYLADTQYF
TRBV11-3,many,.,TRBJ2-5,TGTGCCAGCAGCCCTCTCGTAGCGGACCAAGAGACCCAGTACTTC,CASSPLVADQETQYF
TRBV12-3/TRBV12-4,many,TRBD1,TRBJ1-1,TGTGCCAGCAGTTTAAAGGGGGCGGGACACCGTGAAGCTTTCTTT,CASSLKGAGHREAFF
TRBV7-3,many,.,TRBJ2-5,TGTGCCAGCAGCTTAACCGTGGATCAAGAGACCCAGTACTTC,CASSLTVDQETQYF
TRBV2,.,.,TRBJ1-5,TGTGCCAGCAGTGAACTAGGACAGATCAATCAGCCCCAGCATTTT,CASSELGQINQPQHF
TRBV24-1,.,TRBD2,TRBJ2-3,TGTGCCGCCAGTGATTTAGGTACGACTAGCGGGAAGGCAGATACGCAGTATTTT,CAASDLGTTSGKADTQYF
TRBV3-1,many,TRBD2,TRBJ2-7,TGTGCCAGCAGCCAAGGCGGGGGGCGGCTCTACGAGCAGTACTTC,CASSQGGGRLYEQYF
TRBV7-8,many,TRBD2,TRBJ2-3,TGTGCCAGCAGCTTCTGGACTAGCGGTGATACGCAGTATTTT,CASSFWTSGDTQYF
TRBV10-3,few,TRBD1,TRBJ1-5,TGTGCCATCAGTGGGGATTATGGGGACAGTAATCAGCCCCAGCATTTT,CAISGDYGDSNQPQHF
TRBV6-2/TRBV6-3,.,TRBD2,TRBJ2-1,TGTGCCAGCAGTTACAGTCGACTAGCGTTGGACAATGAGCAGTTCTTC,CASSYSRLALDNEQFF
TRBV28,many,.,TRBJ1-4,TGTGCCAGCAGTTTCCCGACAACTAATGAAAAACTGTTTTTT,CASSFPTTNEKLFF
TRBV20-1,few,TRBD2,TRBJ2-1,TGCAGTGCTATGGGACTAGCTTTAATGGAGTTCTTC,CSAMGLALMEFF
TRBV30,many,.,TRBJ2-3,TGTGCCTGGAGTAAGGACTACACAGATACGCAGTATTTT,CAWSKDYTDTQYF
TRBV20-1,many,.,TRBJ2-7,TGCAGTGCTCAGGCCAAGGAGGGCTCCTACGAGCAGTACTTC,CSAQAKEGSYEQYF
TRBV18,.,TRBD1,TRBJ1-5,TGTGCCAGCTCACCCGACAGGGTAGAGGCCCAGCATTTT,CASSPDRVEAQHF
TRBV27,many,TRBD2,TRBJ2-5,TGTGCCAGCAGAATACTAGCGGGAGGGCGAGAGACCCAGTACTTC,CASRILAGGRETQYF
TRBV7-2,many,.,TRBJ1-2,TGTGCCAGCAGCTTTTCCTTGACAGGCACTAACTATGGCTACACCTTC,CASSFSLTGTNYGYTF
TRBV12-3/TRBV12-4,few,.,TRBJ1-2,TGTGCCAGCAGTTTAGCGTGGCTCCACTTC,CASSLAWLHF
TRBV6-1,many,TRBD1,TRBJ1-2,TGTGCCAGCAGTGTGGGACAGGGGGCTGGAGGCTACACCTTC,CASSVGQGAGGYTF
TRBV5-1,.,TRBD1,TRBJ2-7,TGCGCCAGCAGCTTGGATGCCGGGACAGGCTACGAGCAGTACTTC,CASSLDAGTGYEQYF
TRBV20-1,.,.,TRBJ1-1,TGCAGTGCCGTACGGCGAGGGAAGAGGGACACTGAAGCTTTCTTT,CSAVRRGKRDTEAFF